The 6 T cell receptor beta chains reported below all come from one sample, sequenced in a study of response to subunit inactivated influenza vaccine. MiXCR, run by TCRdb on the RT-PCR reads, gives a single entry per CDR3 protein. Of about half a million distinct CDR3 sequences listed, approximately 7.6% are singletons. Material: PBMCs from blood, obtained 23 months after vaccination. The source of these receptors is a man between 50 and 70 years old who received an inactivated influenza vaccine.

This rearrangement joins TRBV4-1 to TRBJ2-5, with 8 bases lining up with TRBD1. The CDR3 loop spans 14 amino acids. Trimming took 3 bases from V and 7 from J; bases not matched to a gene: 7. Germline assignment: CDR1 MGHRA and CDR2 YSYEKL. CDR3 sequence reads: CASSHGQGEWTQYF. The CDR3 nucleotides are TGCGCCAGCAGCCACGGACAGGGAGAGTGGACCCAGTACTTC.

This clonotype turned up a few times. The CDR3 region has the DNA TGTGCCAGCAGTTTCATTTTGACCACTGAGCAGTTCTTC. Translation gives CASSFILTTEQFF. The chain couples TRBV28 to TRBJ2-1; D gene unclear. The germline V gene has CDR1 MDHEN and CDR2 SYDVKM. Trimming left V 3 bases short and J 9 bases short, with 12 bases between. CDR3 length: 13 amino acids.

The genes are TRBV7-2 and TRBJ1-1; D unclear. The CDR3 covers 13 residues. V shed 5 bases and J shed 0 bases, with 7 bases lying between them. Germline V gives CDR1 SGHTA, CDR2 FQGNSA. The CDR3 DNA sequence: TGTGCCAGCAGCAAAAAAGTGAACACTGAAGCTTTCTTT. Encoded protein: CASSKKVNTEAFF.

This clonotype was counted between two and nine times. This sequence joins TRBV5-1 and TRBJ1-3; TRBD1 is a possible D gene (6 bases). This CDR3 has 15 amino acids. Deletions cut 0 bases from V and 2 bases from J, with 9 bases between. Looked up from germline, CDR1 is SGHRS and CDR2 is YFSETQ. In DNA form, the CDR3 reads TGCGCCAGCAGCTTGGGACAGGCCGCTGGAAACACCATATATTTT. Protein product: CASSLGQAAGNTIYF.

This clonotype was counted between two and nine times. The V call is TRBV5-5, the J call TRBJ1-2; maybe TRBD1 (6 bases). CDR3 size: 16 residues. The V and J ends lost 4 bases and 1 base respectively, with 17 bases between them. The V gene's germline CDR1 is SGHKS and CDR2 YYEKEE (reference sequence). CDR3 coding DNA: TGTGCCAGCAGCGTGGGGACATTAGACCGTAACTATGGCTACACCTTC. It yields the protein CASSVGTLDRNYGYTF.

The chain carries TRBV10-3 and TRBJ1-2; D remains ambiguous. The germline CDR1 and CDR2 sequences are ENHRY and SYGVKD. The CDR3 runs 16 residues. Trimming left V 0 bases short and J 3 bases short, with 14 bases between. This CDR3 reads CAISESGHPSDYGYTF. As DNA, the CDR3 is TGTGCCATCAGTGAGTCTGGGCACCCCTCAGACTATGGCTACACCTTC.